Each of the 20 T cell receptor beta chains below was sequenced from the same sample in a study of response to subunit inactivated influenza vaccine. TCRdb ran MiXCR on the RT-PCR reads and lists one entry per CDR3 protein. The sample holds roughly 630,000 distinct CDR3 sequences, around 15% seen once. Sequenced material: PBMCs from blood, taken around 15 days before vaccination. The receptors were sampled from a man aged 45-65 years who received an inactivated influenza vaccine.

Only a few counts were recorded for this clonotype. The CDR3 DNA reads TGCGCCAGCAGCCAAGATAGGGGGGGCGCAGATACGCAGTATTTT. Its protein is CASSQDRGGADTQYF. The chain recombines TRBV4-3 with TRBJ2-3, with a tentative D call TRBD2 (7 bases). Trimming cost V 0 bases and J 4 bases, with 11 bases left between them. Germline assignment: CDR1 LGHNA and CDR2 YSLEER. The CDR3 is made up of 15 amino acids.

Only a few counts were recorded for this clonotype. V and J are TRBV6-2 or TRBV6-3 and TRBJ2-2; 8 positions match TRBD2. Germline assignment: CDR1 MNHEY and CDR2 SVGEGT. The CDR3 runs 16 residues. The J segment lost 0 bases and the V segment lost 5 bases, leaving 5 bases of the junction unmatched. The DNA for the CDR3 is TGTGCCAGCAGTACCAGCGGGGGCGCGAACACCGGGGAGCTGTTTTTT. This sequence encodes CASSTSGGANTGELFF.

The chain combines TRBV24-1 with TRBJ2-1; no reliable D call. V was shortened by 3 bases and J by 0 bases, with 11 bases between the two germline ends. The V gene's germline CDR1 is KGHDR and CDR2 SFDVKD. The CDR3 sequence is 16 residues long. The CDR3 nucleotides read TGTGCCACCAGTGATCGGACGGATGGCTCCTACAATGAGCAGTTCTTC. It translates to CATSDRTDGSYNEQFF.

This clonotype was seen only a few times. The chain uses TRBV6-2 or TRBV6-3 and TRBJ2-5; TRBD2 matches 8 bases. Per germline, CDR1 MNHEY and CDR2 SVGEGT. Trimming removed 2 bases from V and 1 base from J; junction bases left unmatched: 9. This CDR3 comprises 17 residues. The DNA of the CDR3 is TGTGCCAGCAGTTACCCGTTAGCGGGACGCTTCCAAGAGACCCAGTACTTC. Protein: CASSYPLAGRFQETQYF.

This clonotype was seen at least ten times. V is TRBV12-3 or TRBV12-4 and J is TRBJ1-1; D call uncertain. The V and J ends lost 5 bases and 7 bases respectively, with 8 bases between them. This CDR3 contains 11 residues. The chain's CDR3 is CASSRGSEAFF. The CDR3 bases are TGTGCCAGCAGTCGAGGGAGTGAAGCTTTCTTT.

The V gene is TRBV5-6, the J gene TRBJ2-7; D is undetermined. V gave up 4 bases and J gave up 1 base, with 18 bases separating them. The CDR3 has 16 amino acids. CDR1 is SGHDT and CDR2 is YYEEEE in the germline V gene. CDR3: CASSVRLRQISYEQYF. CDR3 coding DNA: TGTGCCAGCAGCGTAAGGCTCCGTCAGATTTCCTACGAGCAGTACTTC.

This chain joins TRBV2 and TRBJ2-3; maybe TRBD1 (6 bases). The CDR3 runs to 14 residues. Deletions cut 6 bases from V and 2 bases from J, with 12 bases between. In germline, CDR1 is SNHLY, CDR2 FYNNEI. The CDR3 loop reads CASRTGHYTDTQYF. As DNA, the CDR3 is TGTGCCAGCAGAACGGGACACTACACAGATACGCAGTATTTT.

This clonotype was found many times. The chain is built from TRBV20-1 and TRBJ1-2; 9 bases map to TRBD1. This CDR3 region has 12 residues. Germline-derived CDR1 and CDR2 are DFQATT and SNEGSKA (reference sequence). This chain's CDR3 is CSAGQGNYGYTF. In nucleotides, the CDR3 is TGCAGCGCCGGACAGGGGAACTATGGCTACACCTTC.

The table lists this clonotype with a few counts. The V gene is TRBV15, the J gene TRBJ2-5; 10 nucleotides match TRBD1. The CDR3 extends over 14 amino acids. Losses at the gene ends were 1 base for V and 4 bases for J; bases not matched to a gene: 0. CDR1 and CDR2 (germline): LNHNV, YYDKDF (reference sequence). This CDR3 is CATSRGDRGETQYF. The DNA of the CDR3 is TGTGCCACCAGCAGAGGGGACAGGGGAGAGACCCAGTACTTC.

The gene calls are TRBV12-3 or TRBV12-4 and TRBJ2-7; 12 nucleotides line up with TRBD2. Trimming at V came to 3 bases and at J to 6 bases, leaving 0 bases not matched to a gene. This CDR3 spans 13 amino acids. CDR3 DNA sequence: TGTGCCAGCAGTTTGACTAGCGGGGGCGAGCAGTACTTC. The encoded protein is CASSLTSGGEQYF.

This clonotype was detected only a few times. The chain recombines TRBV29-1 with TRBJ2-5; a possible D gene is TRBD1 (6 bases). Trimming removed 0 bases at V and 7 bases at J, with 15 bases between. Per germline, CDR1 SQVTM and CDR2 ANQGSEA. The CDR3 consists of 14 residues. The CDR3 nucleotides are TGCAGCGTTGAAGAGGGGGCCAGGGTTGGGACCCAGTACTTC. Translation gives CSVEEGARVGTQYF.

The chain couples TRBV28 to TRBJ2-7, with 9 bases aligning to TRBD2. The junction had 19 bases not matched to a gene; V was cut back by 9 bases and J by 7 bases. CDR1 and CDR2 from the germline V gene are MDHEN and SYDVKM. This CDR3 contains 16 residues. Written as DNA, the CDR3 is TGTGCCAGTCAGACTTATACTAGCGGGTCCCGGCGGGAGCAGTACTTC. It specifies CASQTYTSGSRREQYF.

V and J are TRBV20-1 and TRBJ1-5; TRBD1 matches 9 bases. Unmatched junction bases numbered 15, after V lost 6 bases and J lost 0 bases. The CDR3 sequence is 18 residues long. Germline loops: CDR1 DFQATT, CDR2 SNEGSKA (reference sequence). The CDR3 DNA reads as TGCAGTGCCTATCCGGGACAGGGCGCCATTCATAGCAATCAGCCCCAGCATTTT. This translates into CSAYPGQGAIHSNQPQHF.

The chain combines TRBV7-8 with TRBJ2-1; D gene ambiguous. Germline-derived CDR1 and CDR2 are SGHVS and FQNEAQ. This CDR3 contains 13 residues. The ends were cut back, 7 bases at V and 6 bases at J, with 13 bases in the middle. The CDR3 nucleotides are TGTGCCAGCACCCCTCCAAGCTCCAATGAGCAGTTCTTC. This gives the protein CASTPPSSNEQFF.

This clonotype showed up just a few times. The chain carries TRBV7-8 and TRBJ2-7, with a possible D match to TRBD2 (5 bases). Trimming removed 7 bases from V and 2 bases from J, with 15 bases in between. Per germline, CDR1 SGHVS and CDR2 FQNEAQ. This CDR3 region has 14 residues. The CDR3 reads CASTRERYAYEQYF. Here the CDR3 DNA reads TGTGCCAGCACCCGGGAACGGTACGCCTACGAGCAGTACTTC.

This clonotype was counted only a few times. Written as DNA, the CDR3 is TGCAGTGCTAGAAGGGGGAACAATCGCAATCAGCCCCAGCATTTT. Protein product: CSARRGNNRNQPQHF. The chain uses TRBV20-1 and TRBJ1-5, with a tentative D call TRBD1 (6 bases). The germline V and J ends were trimmed by 2 bases and 2 bases, with 13 bases remaining between them. Germline lookup yields CDR1 DFQATT and CDR2 SNEGSKA (reference sequence). This CDR3 contains 15 residues.

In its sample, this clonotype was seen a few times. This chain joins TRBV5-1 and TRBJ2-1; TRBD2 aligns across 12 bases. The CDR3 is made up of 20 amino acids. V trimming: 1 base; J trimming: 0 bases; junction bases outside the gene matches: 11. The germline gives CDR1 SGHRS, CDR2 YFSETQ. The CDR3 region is CASSLSLGLAGRSSYNEQFF. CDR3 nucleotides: TGCGCCAGCAGCTTGAGTTTAGGACTAGCGGGAAGGAGCTCCTACAATGAGCAGTTCTTC.

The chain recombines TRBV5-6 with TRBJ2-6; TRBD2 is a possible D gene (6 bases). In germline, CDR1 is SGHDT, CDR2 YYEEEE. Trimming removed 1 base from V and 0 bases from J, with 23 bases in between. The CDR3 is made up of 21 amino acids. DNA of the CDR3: TGTGCCAGCAGCTTGTGGTACACGAAAGGTGGACTAAGCTCTGGGGCCAACGTCCTGACTTTC. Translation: CASSLWYTKGGLSSGANVLTF.

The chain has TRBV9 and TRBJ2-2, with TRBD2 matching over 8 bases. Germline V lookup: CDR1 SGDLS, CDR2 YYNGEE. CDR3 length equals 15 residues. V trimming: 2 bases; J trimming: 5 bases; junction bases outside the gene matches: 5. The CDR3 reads CASSVLTSETGELFF. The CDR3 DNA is TGTGCCAGCAGCGTCTTGACTAGCGAGACCGGGGAGCTGTTTTTT.

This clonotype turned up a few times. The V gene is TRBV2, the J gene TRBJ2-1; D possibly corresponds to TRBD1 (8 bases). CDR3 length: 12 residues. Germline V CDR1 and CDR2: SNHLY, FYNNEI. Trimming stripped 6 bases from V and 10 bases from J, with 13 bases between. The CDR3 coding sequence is TGTGCCAGCAGAACACAGGGGGGGGAGCAGTTCTTC. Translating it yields CASRTQGGEQFF.